The rows below give T cell receptor beta chains drawn from one sample of a study of monozygotic twins with inflammatory bowel disease. TCRdb re-called the 5' RACE reads and gives one entry per CDR3 protein, without DNA. The sample holds some 100,000 distinct CDR3 sequences. The specimen was blood. The receptor source for this set is a human donor with ulcerative colitis or Crohn's disease, or a healthy co-twin of an affected twin (not recorded which). The CDR3 runs from the conserved cysteine through the conserved F or W.

>TRBV7-3|TRBJ2-2
CASSLSPSGSPGELFF
>TRBV3-1|TRBJ2-3
CASSVGTDTQYF
>TRBV7-2|TRBJ1-6
CASSLGTAHNSPLHF
>TRBV5-1|TRBJ2-7
CASSLFGGFDEQYF
>TRBV5-5|TRBJ2-5
CASSPARLTVQETQYF
>TRBV11-2|TRBJ2-5
CASSSRWDSGRETQYF
>TRBV10-3|TRBJ1-6
CAISDSGQGPYNSPLHF
>TRBV7-9|TRBJ2-7
CASSLGDWEQYF
>TRBV6-2/TRBV6-3|TRBJ2-1
CASSTRTSPKFF
>TRBV5-1|TRBJ2-7
CASSLGATSSYEQYF
>TRBV9|TRBJ2-3
CASSLHRGQFTDTQYF
>TRBV5-4|TRBJ1-1
CASSARQGADTEAFF
>TRBV7-8|TRBJ2-7
CASRQVSHSYEQYF
>TRBV27|TRBJ2-5
CASSSGAVQETQYF
>TRBV20-1|TRBJ2-1
CSAREGQYNEQFF
>TRBV6-2/TRBV6-3|TRBJ1-1
CATVDSSNTEAFF
>TRBV11-1|TRBJ2-7
CASSFSGSKGYEQYF
>TRBV5-1|TRBJ2-3
CASSLGGDLLGTQYF
>TRBV7-9|TRBJ2-7
CASSTEAGNEQYF
>TRBV7-8|TRBJ2-5
CASSPQGFRAQETQYF
>TRBV7-2|TRBJ2-2
CASSLGRQTGELFF
>TRBV5-1|TRBJ1-1
CASSLVAGVDEAFF